These T cell receptor beta chains were read from a single sample in a study of blood T cell repertoires in COVID-19. Assay: immunoSEQ multiplex PCR; the TCRdb copy retains only in-frame clones and omits some. The table has approximately 280,000 clones, 75% to 95% seen once. Material for sequencing was peripheral blood. These receptors were obtained from a woman younger than 45 with COVID-19, enrolled during active disease. Each CDR3 is given with its conserved first and last residue. Fields, in order: clone size, D gene, V gene, J gene, CDR3 DNA, CDR3 protein. D genes are given only for firm matches. The size of a clone is reported for some rows only, either as once, few or many, or as a class for expanded clones.

-,TRBD1,TRBV4-1,TRBJ2-7,TGCGCCAGCAGCCAAGCGCCGGGACAGGGTACCTACGAGCAGTACTTC,CASSQAPGQGTYEQYF
-,-,TRBV2,TRBJ2-4,TGTGCCAGCAGTGAATTAGTAGCCAAAAACATTCAGTACTTC,CASSELVAKNIQYF
once,-,TRBV10-3,TRBJ1-5,TGTGCCATCCGGGGGGAAGGGACAAAGAACCAGCCCCAGCATTTT,CAIRGEGTKNQPQHF
-,-,TRBV5-8,TRBJ2-3,TGTGCCAGCAGCTTGGGAATATCGCGCTCTCGCACAGATACGCAGTATTTT,CASSLGISRSRTDTQYF
-,TRBD1,TRBV29-1,TRBJ1-1,TGCAGCGCCGAGACAGGGGACACTGAAGCTTTCTTT,CSAETGDTEAFF
-,-,TRBV11-3,TRBJ2-3,TGTGCCAGCAGCCCAAACTCCGCAGATACGCAGTATTTT,CASSPNSADTQYF
-,-,TRBV19,TRBJ2-5,TGTGCCAGTAGTATGGGAGGGGGCCAAGAGACCCAGTACTTC,CASSMGGGQETQYF
-,-,TRBV6-5,TRBJ1-1,TGTGCCAGCAGTTACTGGGGACAGAACACTGAAGCTTTCTTT,CASSYWGQNTEAFF
-,TRBD1,TRBV7-6,TRBJ1-4,TGTGCCAGCAGCTTCTCCGGGACAGGGGCCGCAAAACTGTTTTTT,CASSFSGTGAAKLFF
-,TRBD1,TRBV28,TRBJ2-5,TGTGCCAGCAGTTTATGCTCTACAGGGGGCGAGAAGACCCAGTACTTC,CASSLCSTGGEKTQYF
-,-,TRBV19,TRBJ1-6,TGTGCCAGTAGTATAATTCCGGACTACTATAATTCACCCCTCCACTTT,CASSIIPDYYNSPLHF
-,-,TRBV27,TRBJ1-2,TGTGCCAGCAGTTTAACCGGGGATGGCTACACCTTC,CASSLTGDGYTF
-,-,TRBV27,TRBJ1-6,TGTGCCAGCAGTTCAGCACAGGGAGCTTCACCCCTCCACTTT,CASSSAQGASPLHF
few,TRBD1,TRBV4-3,TRBJ1-3,TGCGCCAGCAGCCAAGATAACAGGGGGATTGGAAACACCATATATTTT,CASSQDNRGIGNTIYF
-,TRBD1,TRBV19,TRBJ1-5,TGTGCCAGTAGTGAAGACAGGGGAGGAATTCGCAATCAGCCCCAGCATTTT,CASSEDRGGIRNQPQHF
-,-,TRBV4-1,TRBJ1-5,TGCGCCAGCAGCCAATTCCAAACAGGAGTGGTCAATCAGCCCCAGCATTTT,CASSQFQTGVVNQPQHF
many,TRBD2,TRBV27,TRBJ2-5,TGTGCCAGCAGTTTATTGACTAGCGGCCGGGGAGAGACCCAGTACTTC,CASSLLTSGRGETQYF
once,-,TRBV7-2,TRBJ1-1,TGTGCCAGCAGCTCGCCCGTTTACATGAACACTGAAGCTTTCTTT,CASSSPVYMNTEAFF
once,-,TRBV6-5,TRBJ2-7,TGTGCCAGCAGTTTCTTATCCGAGCAGTACTTC,CASSFLSEQYF
once,-,TRBV7-9,TRBJ2-7,TGTGCCAGCAGCTTAGATGGCCGCTCCATACACGAGCAGTACTTC,CASSLDGRSIHEQYF
-,-,TRBV5-6,TRBJ2-2,TGTGCCAGCAGCTTGCAAGGGGCCGACACCGGGGAGCTGTTTTTT,CASSLQGADTGELFF
-,TRBD1,TRBV6-5,TRBJ1-2,TGTGCCAGCAGTCCCACACACAGGGGGGCCTATGGCTACACCTTC,CASSPTHRGAYGYTF